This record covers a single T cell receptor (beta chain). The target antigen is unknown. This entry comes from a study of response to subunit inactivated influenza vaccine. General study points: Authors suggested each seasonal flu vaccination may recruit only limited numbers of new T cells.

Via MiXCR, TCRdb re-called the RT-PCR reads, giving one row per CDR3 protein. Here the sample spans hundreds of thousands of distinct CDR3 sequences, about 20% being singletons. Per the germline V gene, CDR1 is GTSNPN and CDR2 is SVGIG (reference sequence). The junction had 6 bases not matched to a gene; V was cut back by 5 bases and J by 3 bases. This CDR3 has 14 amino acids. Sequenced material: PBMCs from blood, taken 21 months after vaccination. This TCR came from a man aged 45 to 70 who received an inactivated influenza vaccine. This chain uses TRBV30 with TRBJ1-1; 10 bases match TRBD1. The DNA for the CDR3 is TGTGCCTGGGAAGACAGGGGGCGTTACACTGAAGCTTTCTTT. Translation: CAWEDRGRYTEAFF.